The clone carrying this T cell receptor (beta chain) was observed at least ten times. Its target is not known. This record comes from a study of blood T cells in healthy people across ages. Study-level results: The percentage of naive T cells correlated strongly with TCR beta diversity. A roughly linear age-dependent decrease characterized TCR beta diversity per million T cells.

V shed 1 base and J shed 4 bases, with 9 bases lying between them. This CDR3 spans 13 amino acids. Per the germline V gene, CDR1 is SGHRS and CDR2 is YFSETQ. The authors ran a second PCR of about 7 to 11 cycles using a sample-barcoded 5' primer and a J-beta primer mix. TCRdb used MiXCR to reprocess the 5' RACE reads, holding one entry per CDR3 protein. The table includes under 2 million distinct CDR3 sequences, approximately 32% detected once. Samples had at least 6 million PBMCs isolated from them. The chain links TRBV5-1 to TRBJ2-7; TRBD1 might be the D (5 bases). The clonotype was recovered from a woman in her twenties or thirties in good health. Sample: blood. CDR3 residues: CASSLKGAYEQYF. In nucleotides, the CDR3 is TGCGCCAGCAGCTTGAAAGGGGCATACGAGCAGTACTTC.